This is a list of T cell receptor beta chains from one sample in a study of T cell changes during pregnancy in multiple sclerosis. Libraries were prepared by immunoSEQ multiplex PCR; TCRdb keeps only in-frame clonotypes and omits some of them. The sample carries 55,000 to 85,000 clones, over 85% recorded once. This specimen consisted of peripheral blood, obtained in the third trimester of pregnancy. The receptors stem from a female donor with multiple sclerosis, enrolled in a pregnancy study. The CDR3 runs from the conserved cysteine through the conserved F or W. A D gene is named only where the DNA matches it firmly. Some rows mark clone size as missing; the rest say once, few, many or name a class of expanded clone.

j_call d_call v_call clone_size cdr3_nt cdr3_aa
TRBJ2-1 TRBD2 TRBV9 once TGTGCCAGCAGCGCCCGGAGGGGACTAGCGGGAGTAAGCTCCTACAATGAGCAGTTCTTC CASSARRGLAGVSSYNEQFF
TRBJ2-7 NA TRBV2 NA TGTGCCAGCAGTGATGCAGTATACGAGCAGTACTTC CASSDAVYEQYF
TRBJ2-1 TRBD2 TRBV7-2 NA TGTGCCAGCAGCTTAAGACAGCTAGCGGGAATGCTGGACAATGAGCAGTTCTTC CASSLRQLAGMLDNEQFF
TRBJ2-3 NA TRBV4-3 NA TGCGCCAGCAGCCAAGATACGGGCACAGATACGCAGTATTTT CASSQDTGTDTQYF
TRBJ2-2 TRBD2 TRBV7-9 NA TGTGCCAGCAGCTCGTTAGCGGGAGGTTACACCGGGGAGCTGTTTTTT CASSSLAGGYTGELFF
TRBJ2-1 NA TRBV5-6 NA TGTGCCAGCAGCTTTGGACTTGGTAATGAGCAGTTCTTC CASSFGLGNEQFF
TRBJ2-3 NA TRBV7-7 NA TGTGCCAGCAGCCCACGTCGGGGAGGCACAGATACGCAGTATTTT CASSPRRGGTDTQYF
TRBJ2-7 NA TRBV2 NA TGTGCCAGTAGAGACTGGCACTCCTACGAGCAGTACTTC CASRDWHSYEQYF
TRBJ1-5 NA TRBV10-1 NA TGCGCCAGCAGCTCAGGGTGGGATCAGCCCCAGCATTTT CASSSGWDQPQHF
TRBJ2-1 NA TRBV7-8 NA TGTGCCAGCAGCTTAAGGGCAGGGAACAATGAGCAGTTCTTC CASSLRAGNNEQFF
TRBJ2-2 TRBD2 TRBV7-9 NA TGTGCCAGCAGCGTATTTAGACTAGCGGACTACACCGGGGAGCTGTTTTTT CASSVFRLADYTGELFF
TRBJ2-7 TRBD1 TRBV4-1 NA TGCGCCAGCAGCCAAGTTTATGGGACAGGGATCTACGAGCAGTACTTC CASSQVYGTGIYEQYF
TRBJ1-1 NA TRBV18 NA TGTGCCAGTCTCGGGGAGGGCTTGAACACTGAAGCTTTCTTT CASLGEGLNTEAFF
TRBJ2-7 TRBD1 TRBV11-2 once TGTGCCAGCAGCTTACAAAGGGCAGGGGGCTACGAGCAGTACTTC CASSLQRAGGYEQYF
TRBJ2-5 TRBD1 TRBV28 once TGTGCCAGCACCCCAGGGACAGCCCAAGAGACCCAGTACTTC CASTPGTAQETQYF
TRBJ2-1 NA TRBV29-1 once TGCAGCGTTGAAATAGCGGCGATTGAGTTCTTC CSVEIAAIEFF
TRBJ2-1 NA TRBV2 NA TGTGCCAGTAACGGGGAGTACAATGAGCAGTTCTTC CASNGEYNEQFF
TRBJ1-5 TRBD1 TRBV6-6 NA TGTGCCAGCAGTTACTCGACAGGGGGCAATCAGCCCCAGCATTTT CASSYSTGGNQPQHF
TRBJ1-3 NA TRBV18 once TGTGCCAGCTCTCCCGGGACACCTAGGACTGGAAACACCATATATTTT CASSPGTPRTGNTIYF
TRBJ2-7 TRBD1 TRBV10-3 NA TGTGCCATCAGTGGCCCTCAGGGGGCTTCCTACGAGCAGTACTTC CAISGPQGASYEQYF
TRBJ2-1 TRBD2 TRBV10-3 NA TGTGCCATCAGTGATCCGGGAGGACACAATGAGCAGTTCTTC CAISDPGGHNEQFF
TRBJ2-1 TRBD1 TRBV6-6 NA TGTGCCAGCAGTTGGGACAGGAACAATGAGCAGTTCTTC CASSWDRNNEQFF
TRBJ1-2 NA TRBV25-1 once TGTGCCAGCAGTGAATGGGGGGTTAACTATGGCTACACCTTC CASSEWGVNYGYTF
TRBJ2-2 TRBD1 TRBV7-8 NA TGTGCCAGCAGCTTAGGGGGGATCGGGGACAGGGGAGACACCGGGGAGCTGTTTTTT CASSLGGIGDRGDTGELFF
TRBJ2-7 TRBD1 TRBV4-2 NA TGTGCCAGCAGCCCGGGACAGGGGCCCTTCTACGAGCAGTACTTC CASSPGQGPFYEQYF
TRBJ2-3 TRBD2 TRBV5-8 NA TGTGCCAGCAGCGGGACTAGCTTTTTCACAGATACGCAGTATTTT CASSGTSFFTDTQYF
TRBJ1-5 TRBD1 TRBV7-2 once TGTGCCAGCAGCTCCCGGGACAGGGTTCAGCCCCAGCATTTT CASSSRDRVQPQHF
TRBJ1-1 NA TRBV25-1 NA TGTGCCAACACGAACACTGAAGCTTTCTTT CANTNTEAFF
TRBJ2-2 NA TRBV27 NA TGTGCCAGCAGTTCCATCTTAGAGGTGAACACCGGGGAGCTGTTTTTT CASSSILEVNTGELFF
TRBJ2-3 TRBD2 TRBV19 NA TGTGCCAGTAGACTAGCGGGGACAGATACGCAGTATTTT CASRLAGTDTQYF
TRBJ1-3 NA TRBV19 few TGTGCCAGTATTGGACTTACTAACTCTGGAAACACCATATATTTT CASIGLTNSGNTIYF
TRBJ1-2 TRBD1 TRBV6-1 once TGTGCCAGCAGGGCCGGGACAGCGGTTTATGGCTACACCTTC CASRAGTAVYGYTF
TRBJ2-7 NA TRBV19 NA TGTGCCAGTAGAAGGGGACTCCTCTCCTACGAGCAGTACTTC CASRRGLLSYEQYF
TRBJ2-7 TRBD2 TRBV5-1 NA TGCGCCAGCAGCTTGCGGGGACTAGCCGAACCCTACGAGCAGTACTTC CASSLRGLAEPYEQYF
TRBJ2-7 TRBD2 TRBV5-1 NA TGCGCCAGCAGTTTACTCACTAGCGGAAACGGCGAGCAGTACTTC CASSLLTSGNGEQYF
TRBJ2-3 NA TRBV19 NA TGTGCCAGTAGCCCTGGACAAGTTAGCACAGATACGCAGTATTTT CASSPGQVSTDTQYF
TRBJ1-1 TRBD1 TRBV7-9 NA TGTGCCAGCAGCCTAATCCTACCAGAAAGGACAGGGAAGTTAGATTTCTTT CASSLILPERTGKLDFF
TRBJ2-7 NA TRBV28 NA TGTGCCAGCAATATCCGCAGGGCCGCCGGGGGCGAGCAGTACTTC CASNIRRAAGGEQYF
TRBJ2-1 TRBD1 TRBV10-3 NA TGTGCCATCAGCAAGGGACAGGGGTACAATGAGCAGTTCTTC CAISKGQGYNEQFF
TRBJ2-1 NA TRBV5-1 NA TGCGCCAGCAGCCTAAACTCCGATGAGCAGTTCTTC CASSLNSDEQFF
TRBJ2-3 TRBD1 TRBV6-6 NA TGTGCCAGCAGCCTCCGGACAGGGGGCGTGGATACGCAGTATTTT CASSLRTGGVDTQYF
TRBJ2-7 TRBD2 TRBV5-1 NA TGCGCCAGCAGCTTAGGGGAGGGCGGGATCAGCTCCTACGAGCAGTACTTC CASSLGEGGISSYEQYF
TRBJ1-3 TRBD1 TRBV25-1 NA TGTGCCAGCAGTGAGGGAGGACAGGGCCAAGTCATATATTTT CASSEGGQGQVIYF
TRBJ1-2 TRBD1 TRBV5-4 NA TGTGCCAGCAGCACCCGGACAGGGAGTAACTATGGCTACACCTTC CASSTRTGSNYGYTF
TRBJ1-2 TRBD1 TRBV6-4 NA TGTGCCAGCAGGGACAGGGGATATGGCTACACCTTC CASRDRGYGYTF
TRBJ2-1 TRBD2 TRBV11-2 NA TGTGCCAGCAGCTTAGCCCCCGGGGCGGGGGACAATGAGCAGTTCTTC CASSLAPGAGDNEQFF
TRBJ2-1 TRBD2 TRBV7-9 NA TGTGCCAGCAGCGTTACGGGACTAGGGGATTTCGATGAGCAGTTCTTC CASSVTGLGDFDEQFF
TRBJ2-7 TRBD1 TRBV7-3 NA TGTGCCAGCAGCTTAACTGGGCTTGGGGACAGTTGGATTTACGAGCAGTACTTC CASSLTGLGDSWIYEQYF
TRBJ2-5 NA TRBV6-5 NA TGTGCCAGCAGTCCGCGACAGGTACGACAAGAGACCCAGTACTTC CASSPRQVRQETQYF
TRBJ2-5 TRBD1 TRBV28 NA TGTGCCAGCAGCGCCGGGACAGGGGGCGTTGGAAGGCAGTACTTC CASSAGTGGVGRQYF
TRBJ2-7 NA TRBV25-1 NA TGTGCCAGCGGACTGACAAGCTCCTACGAGCAGTACTTC CASGLTSSYEQYF
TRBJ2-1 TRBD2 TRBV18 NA TGTGCCAGCTCACCAGGACTAGCGGGAACCAATGAGCAGTTCTTC CASSPGLAGTNEQFF
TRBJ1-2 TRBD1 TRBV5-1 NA TGCGCCAGCAGCCACGGGACAGGGGGCAATGGCTACACCTTC CASSHGTGGNGYTF
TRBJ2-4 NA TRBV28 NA TGTGCAGGGGGGGGAGAGGGGGCCAAAAACATTCAGTACTTC CAGGGEGAKNIQYF
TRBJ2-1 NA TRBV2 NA TGTGCCAGCAGTGAACTTGGCGGGGCTCCTGGTGAGCAGTTCTTC CASSELGGAPGEQFF